These T cell receptor beta chains were read from a single sample in a study of blood T cell repertoires in COVID-19. Here immunoSEQ multiplex PCR was the method, and the copy in TCRdb shows in-frame clones only, minus some. The sample holds approximately 140,000 clones; roughly four fifths are singletons and the top ten take about 1.4%. Material for sequencing was peripheral blood. These TCRs come from a human donor in a cohort sampled during active COVID-19. CDR3s include the opening cysteine and the closing phenylalanine or tryptophan. The order of the fields is V gene, clone size, J gene, D gene, CDR3 DNA, CDR3 protein. The D gene is left open where the match is weak. Size tells how often a clone was seen (once, few, many) or the class of an expanded clone, and some rows leave it out.

TRBV29-1	.	TRBJ1-1	.	TGCAGCGTTGCGGGGGGCAACACTGAAGCTTTCTTT	CSVAGGNTEAFF
TRBV28	.	TRBJ1-1	.	TGTGCCAGCATAGGAGCGAGATTCGCTGAAGCTTTCTTT	CASIGARFAEAFF
TRBV6-5	.	TRBJ2-5	.	TGTGCCAGCAGTTACTCAGGGGTTCTCCAGTCCCAGTACTTC	CASSYSGVLQSQYF
TRBV3-1/TRBV3-2	few	TRBJ2-7	TRBD2	TGTGCCAGCAGCCAAGAACTAGCGGGAGGCTGGGAGCAGTACTTC	CASSQELAGGWEQYF
TRBV7-9	.	TRBJ2-7	TRBD1	TGTGCCAGCAGCATAGACAGGGGGCTCGACGAGCAGTACTTC	CASSIDRGLDEQYF
TRBV7-2	.	TRBJ2-5	.	TGTGCCAGCAGCTTTAACGGGGTGCAAGTTCGAGAGACCCAGTACTTC	CASSFNGVQVRETQYF
TRBV6-5	.	TRBJ1-4	.	TGTGCCAGCCAGACAATCCCTAATGAAAAACTGTTTTTT	CASQTIPNEKLFF
TRBV5-1	.	TRBJ2-2	TRBD2	TGCGCCAGCAGTAATCCGGGACTAGCGGGAGGGCCCACCGGGGAGCTGTTTTTT	CASSNPGLAGGPTGELFF
TRBV7-9	few	TRBJ1-2	TRBD1	TGTGCCAGCAGACTGGGACAGGGGGATCCTTATGGCTACACCTTC	CASRLGQGDPYGYTF
TRBV6-1	.	TRBJ2-3	.	TGTGCCAGCAGTGAATTCGGCGGTAGCACAGATACGCAGTATTTT	CASSEFGGSTDTQYF
TRBV21-1	.	TRBJ2-3	.	TGTGCCAGCAGCAGACTAGCGGACTTTGGTGATACGCAGTATTTT	CASSRLADFGDTQYF
TRBV5-1	few	TRBJ1-2	TRBD1	TGCGCCAGCAGCCCTCAGGGGGCAAATGGCTACACCTTC	CASSPQGANGYTF
TRBV12-3/TRBV12-4	once	TRBJ2-7	.	TGTGCCAGCAGTTTTTCAGGCTACGAGCAGTACTTC	CASSFSGYEQYF
TRBV7-9	.	TRBJ2-7	TRBD1	TGTGCCAGCAGCGACAGGGTTAGTTTTTACGAGCAGTACTTC	CASSDRVSFYEQYF
TRBV28	.	TRBJ2-3	.	TGTGCCAGCCTCCAGGGGGGAAGCACAGATACGCAGTATTTT	CASLQGGSTDTQYF
TRBV7-2	.	TRBJ2-7	.	TGTGCCAGCAGCTCCCCTCTTCGTGGGAGGCACTCCGAGCAGTACTTC	CASSSPLRGRHSEQYF
TRBV29-1	.	TRBJ2-1	TRBD2	TGCAGCTTTAGACTAGCGGGAAATGAGCAGTTCTTC	CSFRLAGNEQFF
TRBV6-5	.	TRBJ1-5	.	TGTGCCAGCAGTTACTCGAACAGGGCTGGGCAGCCCCAGCATTTT	CASSYSNRAGQPQHF
TRBV9	.	TRBJ2-5	TRBD1	TGTGCCAGCAGCCCCCGGACAGGGGTGGGAGAGACCCAGTACTTC	CASSPRTGVGETQYF
TRBV13	.	TRBJ2-5	TRBD2	TGTGCCAGCAGCTTAGGCGCGGGGGTTGGAGAGACCCAGTACTTC	CASSLGAGVGETQYF
TRBV30	.	TRBJ1-3	TRBD1	TGTGCCACCTACAAGGGGACAGGGGGAAACACCATATATTTT	CATYKGTGGNTIYF
TRBV9	.	TRBJ1-3	TRBD1	TGTGCCAGCAGCCCTCGAGGACAGGAGACTGGAAACACCATATATTTT	CASSPRGQETGNTIYF
TRBV28	.	TRBJ2-6	TRBD2	TGTGCCAGCAGGGTCGGACTAGCCGGGGCCAACGTCCTGACTTTC	CASRVGLAGANVLTF
TRBV12-3/TRBV12-4	.	TRBJ2-7	.	TGTGCCAGGACCAGGACAGCCCTCTACGAGCAGTACTTC	CARTRTALYEQYF
TRBV7-7	.	TRBJ2-1	TRBD1	TGTGCTAGCAGCTCTTCCGATACAGGGGGCTCATGGGATGAGCAGTTCTTC	CASSSSDTGGSWDEQFF
TRBV28	.	TRBJ2-6	.	TGTGCCAGCGCATCTCCGAGGGAGTCCGGGGCCAACGTCCTGACTTTC	CASASPRESGANVLTF
TRBV2	.	TRBJ2-7	.	TGTGCCAGCTGGGGTGACGGGGGCTACGAGCAGTACTTC	CASWGDGGYEQYF
TRBV6-6	.	TRBJ1-5	.	TGTGCCAGCAGTTTACCAGACAATCAGCCCCAGCATTTT	CASSLPDNQPQHF
TRBV9	.	TRBJ2-1	TRBD2	TGTGCCAGCAGCGTAGTAGCGGGGCCTTACAATGAGCAGTTCTTC	CASSVVAGPYNEQFF
TRBV7-8	.	TRBJ2-1	TRBD2	TGTGCCAGCAGCTTAATCGTAGCGGGAGCATACAATGAGCAGTTCTTC	CASSLIVAGAYNEQFF
TRBV7-6	.	TRBJ2-1	.	TGTGCCAGCAGCTTTCTAGGGGGCTCCTACAATGAGCAGTTCTTC	CASSFLGGSYNEQFF
TRBV18	.	TRBJ1-2	.	TGTGCCAGCTCACCACCTAACCAGGTCTATGGCTACACCTTC	CASSPPNQVYGYTF
TRBV12-5	.	TRBJ2-1	.	TGTGCTAGTGCCCCAGGGCCCCTTGGCTCCTACAATGAGCAGTTCTTC	CASAPGPLGSYNEQFF
TRBV28	.	TRBJ1-2	.	TGTGCCAGCAAAACAGGGAAGTATGGCTACACCTTC	CASKTGKYGYTF
TRBV19	.	TRBJ2-1	.	TGTGCCAGTAGGGCGGGCCAGGGGTCCTACAATGAGCAGTTCTTC	CASRAGQGSYNEQFF
TRBV7-9	.	TRBJ2-1	TRBD1	TGTGCCAGCAGCTTAGCGGACAGGGGGTCAGATGAGCAGTTCTTC	CASSLADRGSDEQFF
TRBV5-6	.	TRBJ2-2	TRBD1	TGTGCCAGCAGCTGGGACAGGGGCACCGGGGAGCTGTTTTTT	CASSWDRGTGELFF
TRBV19	.	TRBJ2-3	.	TGTGCCAGTAGTATACGGCCAGGGGCGACCACAGATACGCAGTATTTT	CASSIRPGATTDTQYF
TRBV29-1	.	TRBJ1-2	TRBD1	TGCAGCGTTGAAGCTCAGGGGGCCTTGTACACCTTC	CSVEAQGALYTF
TRBV7-2	once	TRBJ2-2	TRBD2	TGTGCCAGCAGCCCGACGGGACTAGCCACCGGGGAGCTGTTTTTT	CASSPTGLATGELFF
TRBV5-1	.	TRBJ2-1	.	TGCGCCAGCAGCTTGGCCCTTTCGGAGAGGGGGAATGAGCAGTTCTTC	CASSLALSERGNEQFF
TRBV3-1/TRBV3-2	.	TRBJ1-5	.	TGTGCCAGCAGCCAAAGCCCAGGGGATCAGCCCCAGCATTTT	CASSQSPGDQPQHF
TRBV5-1	.	TRBJ2-5	.	TGCGCCAGCAGCTCCATGGGGGCGGGCCCCCAAGAGACCCAGTACTTC	CASSSMGAGPQETQYF
TRBV5-4	few	TRBJ2-7	TRBD1	TGTGCCAGCAGCCTCGGGACAGCTATACGCGAGCAGTACTTC	CASSLGTAIREQYF
TRBV11-2	.	TRBJ2-7	TRBD1	TGTGCCAGCAGCATCGCACAGGGGCCCTTTGAGGAGCAGTACTTC	CASSIAQGPFEEQYF
TRBV15	.	TRBJ2-3	TRBD1	TGTGCCACCAGCAGAGATAGACACAGGGGAACAGATACGCAGTATTTT	CATSRDRHRGTDTQYF
TRBV13	few	TRBJ2-7	.	TGTGCCAGCAGCCCGACAGGCCCCCGGGAGCAGTACTTC	CASSPTGPREQYF
TRBV3-1/TRBV3-2	.	TRBJ2-2	.	TGTGCCAGCAGCCCGGCAGGCGCGAACACCGGGGAGCTGTTTTTT	CASSPAGANTGELFF